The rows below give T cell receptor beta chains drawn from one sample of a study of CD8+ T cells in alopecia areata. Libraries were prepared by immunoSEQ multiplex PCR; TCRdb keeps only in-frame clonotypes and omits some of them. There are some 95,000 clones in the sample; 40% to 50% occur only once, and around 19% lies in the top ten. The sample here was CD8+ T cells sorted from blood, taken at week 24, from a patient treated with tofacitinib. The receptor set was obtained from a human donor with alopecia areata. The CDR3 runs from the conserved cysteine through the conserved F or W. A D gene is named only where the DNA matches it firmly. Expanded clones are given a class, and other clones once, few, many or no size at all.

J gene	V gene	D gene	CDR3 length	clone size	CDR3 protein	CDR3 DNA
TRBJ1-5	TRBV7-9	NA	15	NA	CASSGDGDNNQPQHF	TGTGCCAGCAGCGGAGATGGGGATAACAATCAGCCCCAGCATTTT
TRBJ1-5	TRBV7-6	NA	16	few	CASSQSASHSNQPQHF	TGTGCCAGCAGCCAAAGCGCCTCACATAGCAATCAGCCCCAGCATTTT
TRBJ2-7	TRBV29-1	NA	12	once	CSVVGLAYEQYF	TGCAGCGTGGTAGGGCTGGCCTACGAGCAGTACTTC
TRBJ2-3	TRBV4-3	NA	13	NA	CASSQSLGDTQYF	TGCGCCAGCAGCCAATCCCTTGGGGATACGCAGTATTTT
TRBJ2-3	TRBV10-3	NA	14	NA	CAISEGTGSDTQYF	TGTGCCATCAGTGAAGGGACCGGGAGCGATACGCAGTATTTT
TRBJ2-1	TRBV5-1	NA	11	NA	CASTLGDEQFF	TGCGCCAGCACCCTAGGGGATGAGCAGTTCTTC
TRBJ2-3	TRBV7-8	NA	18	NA	CASSVPYRGISVEDTQYF	TGTGCCAGCAGCGTACCTTATCGCGGGATAAGCGTGGAAGATACGCAGTATTTT
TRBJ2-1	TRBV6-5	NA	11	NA	CASEKMGEQFF	TGTGCCAGCGAGAAGATGGGGGAGCAGTTCTTC
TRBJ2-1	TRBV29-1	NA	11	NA	CSVEDDPGQFF	TGCAGCGTTGAAGATGACCCTGGGCAGTTCTTC
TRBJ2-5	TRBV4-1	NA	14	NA	CASSQVSLGETQYF	TGCGCCAGCAGCCAAGTCTCTTTAGGGGAGACCCAGTACTTC
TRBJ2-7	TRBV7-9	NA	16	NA	CASSPKVLAGHYEQYF	TGTGCCAGCAGCCCAAAGGTATTGGCAGGCCACTACGAGCAGTACTTC
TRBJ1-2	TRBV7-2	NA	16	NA	CASSLAGRKTNYGYTF	TGTGCCAGCAGCTTAGCCGGGAGAAAAACTAACTATGGCTACACCTTC
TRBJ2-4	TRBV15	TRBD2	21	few	CATSSGLMGGRAGRAKNIQYF	TGTGCCACCAGCAGTGGTCTTATGGGCGGGAGGGCCGGTAGGGCCAAAAACATTCAGTACTTC
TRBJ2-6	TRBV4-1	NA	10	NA	CASSPLGLTF	TGCGCCAGCAGTCCTCTTGGCCTGACTTTC
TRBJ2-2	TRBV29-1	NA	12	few	CSAPSGTGELFF	TGCAGCGCGCCCTCGGGCACCGGGGAGCTGTTTTTT
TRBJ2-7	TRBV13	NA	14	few	CASSLSPIVYEQYF	TGTGCCAGCAGCTTATCGCCCATAGTCTACGAGCAGTACTTC
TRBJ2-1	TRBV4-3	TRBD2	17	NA	CASSQDKIAGEINEQFF	TGCGCCAGCAGCCAAGATAAGATAGCGGGAGAAATCAATGAGCAGTTCTTC
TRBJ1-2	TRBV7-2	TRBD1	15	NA	CASSFLGQLNYGYTF	TGTGCCAGCAGCTTTCTGGGACAGCTTAACTATGGCTACACCTTC
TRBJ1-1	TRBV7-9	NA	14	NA	CASSGPGSQPQAFF	TGTGCCAGCAGCGGGCCCGGGAGCCAACCTCAGGCTTTCTTT
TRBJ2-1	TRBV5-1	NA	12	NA	CASSGHLDEQFF	TGCGCCAGCAGCGGCCATCTGGATGAGCAGTTCTTC